The 32 T cell receptor beta chains presented below share a single source sample, sequenced in a study of identical twins. TCRdb called the 5' RACE reads again in MiXCR, with one record for every CDR3 protein. The sample lists around 280,000 distinct CDR3 sequences, approximately 8.5% occurring once. The same data also contributed to another study, on yellow fever vaccine responses in identical twins.

Specimen: memory (CD45RO+) T cells sorted from blood. The receptors here all came from a young woman in good health.

This clonotype was counted at least ten times. This chain links TRBV4-2 with TRBJ2-4; D gene ambiguous. CDR3 size: 18 residues. Between the trimmed V and J ends, which lost 0 bases and 1 base, there was a span of 16 bases. CDR1 and CDR2 (germline): LGHNA, YNFKEQ. The CDR3 DNA reads as TGTGCCAGCAGCCAAGAGAAGTTCGGGTTGGTGGCCAAAAACATTCAGTACTTC. This sequence encodes CASSQEKFGLVAKNIQYF.

V usage is TRBV20-1 and J usage is TRBJ2-1; 9 nucleotides align to TRBD1. Losses at the gene ends were 1 base for V and 9 bases for J; bases not matched to a gene: 4. The CDR3 runs to 13 residues. Germline V gene data show CDR1 as DFQATT and CDR2 as SNEGSKA (reference sequence). The CDR3 coding sequence is TGCAGTGCTAGAGGGACAGGGGATTTTGAGCAGTTCTTC. Its protein is CSARGTGDFEQFF.

This CDR3 is CASSLRVAGVTYEQYF. The CDR3 coding sequence is TGTGCCAGCAGCCTTAGGGTAGCGGGAGTAACGTACGAGCAGTACTTC. V is TRBV3-1 and J is TRBJ2-7, with 9 bases identical to TRBD2. The CDR3 is made up of 16 amino acids. The V segment lost 4 bases and the J segment 4 bases; nucleotides outside the gene matches: 11. From germline, CDR1 is LGHDT and CDR2 YNNKEL (reference sequence).

The sample holds a few counts of this clonotype. The chain links TRBV14 to TRBJ2-1; 7 nucleotides match TRBD2. With 2 bases clipped from V and 8 bases from J, the junction kept 12 bases outside the gene matches. Germline V gene data show CDR1 as SGHDN and CDR2 as FVKESK. This CDR3 has 16 residues. This CDR3 reads CASSQSRAGPLDEQFF. In nucleotides, the CDR3 is TGTGCCAGCAGCCAAAGTAGAGCGGGACCCTTGGATGAGCAGTTCTTC.

The V gene is TRBV20-1, the J gene TRBJ1-5; 7 bases map to TRBD1. This CDR3 contains 13 residues. Germline CDR1 reads DFQATT; CDR2 reads SNEGSKA (reference sequence). V lost 5 bases and J lost 3; bases outside the gene matches: 4. DNA of the CDR3: TGCAGTGCTGGACAGGCGATCAATCAGCCCCAGCATTTT. It codes for CSAGQAINQPQHF.

This clonotype was seen a few times. The chain employs TRBV12-3 or TRBV12-4 and TRBJ2-2; 9 bases are shared with TRBD1. The trim removed 6 bases at V and 7 bases at J, leaving 6 bases unmatched. This CDR3 spans 14 amino acids. The CDR3 sequence is CASRQQGANGELFF. The CDR3 nucleotides are TGTGCCAGCAGGCAACAGGGGGCGAACGGGGAGCTGTTTTTT.

This clonotype was seen repeatedly, ten times or more. The chain uses TRBV10-3 and TRBJ2-2; the match to TRBD2 covers 10 bases. The J segment lost 7 bases and the V segment lost 7 bases, leaving 6 bases of the junction unmatched. The CDR3 consists of 14 residues. The germline gives CDR1 ENHRY, CDR2 SYGVKD. The CDR3 is CAITPSGSGGELFF. For the CDR3, the DNA is TGTGCCATCACCCCTAGCGGGAGTGGCGGGGAGCTGTTTTTT.

This clonotype was observed a handful of times. The V call is TRBV2, the J call TRBJ2-5; D is possibly TRBD2 (6 bases). From germline, CDR1 is SNHLY and CDR2 FYNNEI. This CDR3 contains 15 residues. Trimming cost V 1 base and J 4 bases, with 13 bases left between them. DNA for the CDR3: TGTGCCAGCAGTGAAGAAGGAGGGCTTGGAGAGACCCAGTACTTC. Residues: CASSEEGGLGETQYF. The full variable domain, with the rest looked up from reference TRBV2 and TRBJ2-5, is EPEVTQTPSHQVTQMGQEVILRCVPISNHLYFYWYRQILGQKVEFLVSFYNNEISEKSEIFDDQFSVERPDGSNFTLKIRSTKLEDSAMYFCASSEEGGLGETQYFGPGTRLLVL.

V usage is TRBV6-1 and J usage is TRBJ2-3; TRBD1 matches at 8 bases. The CDR3 sequence is 15 residues long. V was pared by 2 bases and J by 5 bases, with 6 bases of the junction left unmatched. From germline, CDR1 is MNHNS and CDR2 SASEGT. The CDR3 sequence is CASSEMGQAGDTQYF. DNA for the CDR3: TGTGCCAGCAGTGAAATGGGACAGGCAGGAGATACGCAGTATTTT.

This clonotype was found a few times. The J gene is TRBJ1-1, the V gene TRBV12-3 or TRBV12-4; perhaps TRBD1 as D (5 bases). The ends were cut back, 6 bases at V and 6 bases at J, with 14 bases in the middle. This CDR3 comprises 13 residues. The CDR3: CASSAGREAEAFF. DNA for the CDR3: TGTGCCAGCAGCGCAGGCAGGGAGGCTGAAGCTTTCTTT.

This clonotype has a handful of counts. The chain recombines TRBV5-1 with TRBJ2-7; D uncertain. The CDR3 is 14 amino acids. V lost 3 bases and J 0 bases, leaving 10 bases between the germline ends. Per germline, CDR1 SGHRS and CDR2 YFSETQ. In DNA, the CDR3 is TGCGCCAGCAGCTCTACTCTCAACTCCTACGAGCAGTACTTC. It translates to CASSSTLNSYEQYF.

This clonotype was recorded at least ten times. This chain uses TRBV7-2 with TRBJ2-7; TRBD2 aligns across 9 bases. Trimming cost V 4 bases and J 3 bases; bases outside gene matches: 10. Germline CDR1 is SGHTA and CDR2 is FQGNSA. There are 16 residues in the CDR3. CDR3 nucleotides: TGTGCCAGCAGCTCAGGGACTAGCTTTTCGGGCTACGAGCAGTACTTC. As protein: CASSSGTSFSGYEQYF. Variable domain in full (rest from reference TRBV7-2 and TRBJ2-7): GAGVSQSPSNKVTEKGKDVELRCDPISGHTALYWYRQSLGQGLEFLIYFQGNSAPDKSGLPSDRFSAERTGGSVSTLTIQRTQQEDSAVYLCASSSGTSFSGYEQYFGPGTRLTVT.

This clonotype occurred a few times. The rearrangement joins TRBV2 to TRBJ1-5; maybe TRBD1 (5 bases). Trimming shortened V by 6 bases and J by 4 bases, and 13 bases separated the two germline ends. The CDR3 runs to 14 residues. CDR1 SNHLY and CDR2 FYNNEI come from the germline V gene. As DNA, the CDR3 is TGTGCCAGCAGGGGGCAGGGTCCTAATCAGCCCCAGCATTTT. Translation: CASRGQGPNQPQHF.

This clonotype has at least ten counts. This chain links TRBV5-1 with TRBJ2-5, with no clear D. CDR1 is SGHRS and CDR2 is YFSETQ in the germline V gene. The CDR3 runs 16 residues. V shed 0 bases and J shed 5 bases, with 17 bases lying between them. CDR3 DNA sequence: TGCGCCAGCAGCTTGGACGGCAGTCGGGTAGGGGAGACCCAGTACTTC. This sequence encodes CASSLDGSRVGETQYF.

The gene calls are TRBV2 and TRBJ2-1; perhaps TRBD1 as D (5 bases). The CDR3 covers 13 residues. Germline V gene lookup returns CDR1 SNHLY and CDR2 FYNNEI. V was pared by 7 bases and J by 5 bases, with 12 bases between. The chain's CDR3 is CASTSDRNNEQFF. CDR3 nucleotides: TGTGCCAGCACCTCTGACAGAAACAATGAGCAGTTCTTC.

The chain recombines TRBV24-1 with TRBJ2-1; D not resolved. There are 19 residues in the CDR3. The V gene's germline CDR1 is KGHDR and CDR2 SFDVKD. Trimming took 4 bases from V and 1 from J, leaving 22 bases between them. CDR3 region: CATSDPTDRFQMSYNEQFF. The CDR3 DNA is TGTGCCACCAGTGACCCAACAGACCGGTTTCAAATGTCCTACAATGAGCAGTTCTTC.

This clonotype was counted ten times or more. The V call is TRBV7-9, the J call TRBJ1-1; no clear D gene. V lost 1 base, J lost 0 bases, and 9 bases lay in between. Per germline, CDR1 SEHNR and CDR2 FQNEAQ (reference sequence). This CDR3 is built from 15 residues. For the CDR3, the DNA is TGTGCCAGCAGCTTAGTACCGAACCTGAACACTGAAGCTTTCTTT. It yields the protein CASSLVPNLNTEAFF.

This clonotype showed up just a few times. The gene calls are TRBV2 and TRBJ2-1; unclear D gene. With 6 bases removed from V and 8 bases from J, the gap between germline ends came to 20 bases. The germline CDR1 and CDR2 sequences are SNHLY and FYNNEI. The CDR3 is 15 amino acids. CDR3 in DNA: TGTGCCAGCAGAAGGAATGGAGCAAGTGTCGATGAGCAGTTCTTC. It encodes CASRRNGASVDEQFF.

This clonotype was found a few times. The CDR3, as DNA: TGCGCCAGCAGCCACGTACTAGCGACCCACCAAGAGACCCAGTACTTC. Its translation: CASSHVLATHQETQYF. V is TRBV4-1 and J is TRBJ2-5; 7 bases are a match to TRBD2. The CDR3 length is 16 residues. Trimming cost V 3 bases and J 0 bases; bases outside gene matches: 7. Per germline, CDR1 MGHRA and CDR2 YSYEKL.

The chain is built from TRBV5-4 and TRBJ1-3, with D unclear. Germline lookup yields CDR1 SGHNT and CDR2 YYREEE (reference sequence). V was pared by 7 bases and J by 4 bases, with 6 bases between. CDR3 size: 11 residues. CDR3 region: CASYKGNTIYF. The CDR3 DNA sequence: TGTGCCAGCTACAAGGGAAACACCATATATTTT.

This clonotype was recorded at least ten times. The chain joins TRBV7-6 to TRBJ2-3; 9 positions match TRBD2. Per germline, CDR1 SGHVS and CDR2 FNYEAQ. This CDR3 region has 15 residues. The ends lost 5 bases at V and 3 bases at J; junction bases unmatched: 6. CDR3 coding DNA: TGTGCCAGCAGCCCGCGGACTAGCGTTACAGATACGCAGTATTTT. This codes for CASSPRTSVTDTQYF.

This clonotype has a count of ten or more. The V gene is TRBV10-2, the J gene TRBJ2-3; D may be TRBD1 (5 bases). V lost 7 bases, J lost 2 bases, and 16 bases lay in between. The CDR3 has 15 residues. Per the germline V gene, CDR1 is WSHSY and CDR2 is SAAADI. The CDR3 DNA reads TGCGCCAGCAACCCTGACAGTTCTTACACAGATACGCAGTATTTT. Protein: CASNPDSSYTDTQYF.

This clonotype was recorded at least ten times. The chain joins TRBV5-1 to TRBJ2-1; 9 bases fit TRBD2. The length of the CDR3 is 14 residues. Per germline, CDR1 SGHRS and CDR2 YFSETQ. Trimming at V came to 4 bases and at J to 6 bases, leaving 5 bases not matched to a gene. CDR3 DNA: TGCGCCAGCAGCCCGGCGGGGGGGCCCAATGAGCAGTTCTTC. Translation: CASSPAGGPNEQFF.

This clonotype has only a few counts. The CDR3 spells CATRSGFSTDTQYF. The CDR3, as DNA: TGTGCCACCAGATCGGGATTCAGCACAGATACGCAGTATTTT. The rearrangement joins TRBV24-1 to TRBJ2-3; the D gene is possibly TRBD2 (5 bases). Deletions cut 7 bases from V and 0 bases from J, with 10 bases between. Germline lookup yields CDR1 KGHDR and CDR2 SFDVKD. This CDR3 has 14 residues.

The chain is built from TRBV5-1 and TRBJ2-5; 9 nucleotides match TRBD2. Germline lookup yields CDR1 SGHRS and CDR2 YFSETQ. Trimming cost V 6 bases and J 5 bases; bases outside gene matches: 20. The CDR3 runs 18 residues. CDR3 DNA: TGCGCCAGCATCCCTGGGGGCCTAACCGGGACTAGCCTGGAGACCCAGTACTTC. This codes for CASIPGGLTGTSLETQYF.

The V and J genes are TRBV5-1 and TRBJ2-3, with D maybe TRBD2 (5 bases). CDR1 is SGHRS and CDR2 is YFSETQ in the germline V gene. V lost 4 bases to trimming and J lost 5 bases, with 11 bases between them. This CDR3 contains 13 residues. The chain's CDR3 is CASSTRSGDTQYF. The CDR3 nucleotides are TGCGCCAGCAGCACAAGGAGCGGAGATACGCAGTATTTT.

The table lists this clonotype with many counts. The chain employs TRBV9 and TRBJ2-1; D possibly corresponds to TRBD1 (6 bases). Trimming left V 3 bases short and J 4 bases short, with 14 bases between. Germline CDR1 reads SGDLS; CDR2 reads YYNGEE. This CDR3 region has 15 residues. CDR3 sequence reads: CASSADSRGYNEQFF. CDR3 DNA sequence: TGTGCCAGCAGCGCGGACAGTCGGGGTTACAATGAGCAGTTCTTC.

This clonotype was seen ten or more times. This sequence joins TRBV3-1 and TRBJ2-5, with 9 bases identical to TRBD1. CDR1 and CDR2 (germline): LGHDT, YNNKEL (reference sequence). V gave up 1 base and J gave up 0 bases; unmatched junction bases: 3. The CDR3 covers 16 residues. CDR3 coding DNA: TGTGCCAGCAGCCAAGGAGGGACAGGGTACCAAGAGACCCAGTACTTC. Translation gives CASSQGGTGYQETQYF.

This clonotype turned up a few times. This chain connects TRBV10-3 to TRBJ2-1; 9 bases are shared with TRBD1. Germline V gene sequence: CDR1 ENHRY, CDR2 SYGVKD. The CDR3 is made up of 17 amino acids. After removal of 4 bases from V and 3 bases from J, the junction contained 10 bases not matched to a gene. CDR3: CAISVLVGTGLYNEQFF. The CDR3 DNA reads TGTGCCATCAGTGTTTTGGTCGGGACAGGGCTCTACAATGAGCAGTTCTTC.

The V gene is TRBV6-1, the J gene TRBJ2-7, with 9 bases identical to TRBD1. This CDR3 is built from 14 residues. The V gene's germline CDR1 is MNHNS and CDR2 SASEGT. V trimming: 7 bases; J trimming: 0 bases; junction bases outside the gene matches: 4. In nucleotides, the CDR3 is TGTGCCAGCACTCGGACAGGGGCCTCCTACGAGCAGTACTTC. Encoded protein: CASTRTGASYEQYF.

In its sample, this clonotype was seen a few times. This chain connects TRBV6-1 to TRBJ2-7; TRBD2 matches at 13 bases. The CDR3 loop spans 16 amino acids. Germline CDR1 is MNHNS and CDR2 is SASEGT. The V segment lost 6 bases and the J segment 0 bases; nucleotides outside the gene matches: 5. The CDR3 here is CASRGTSGASSYEQYV. The CDR3 nucleotides are TGTGCCAGCAGGGGGACTAGCGGGGCAAGCTCCTACGAGCAGTACGTC.

This clonotype was counted many times. The chain recombines TRBV20-1 with TRBJ2-6, with D unclear. The V end lost 1 base, the J end lost 0 bases, and 10 bases lay between the germline ends. The CDR3 contains 16 residues. Germline CDR1 DFQATT, CDR2 SNEGSKA (reference sequence). CDR3 sequence: CSARGRRNSGANVLTF. In DNA, the CDR3 is TGCAGTGCTAGAGGAAGAAGGAACTCTGGGGCCAACGTCCTGACTTTC.